This T cell receptor (beta chain) was sequenced in a study of technical replicates of blood from a few donors. CDR1 SGDLS and CDR2 YYNGEE come from the germline V gene. There are 14 residues in the CDR3. Losses at the gene ends were 0 bases for V and 5 bases for J; bases not matched to a gene: 1. This clone was found once. Generated by immunoSEQ multiplex PCR, the TCRdb table keeps only in-frame clones and is missing some. The sample contains about 76,000 clones, roughly nine tenths of which appear only once. Sequenced: T cells isolated from PBMCs. The receptor was isolated from a human donor in good health. J is TRBJ1-4 and V is TRBV9, with 7 nucleotides matching TRBD1. In DNA form, the CDR3 reads TGTGCCAGCAGCGTAGGAGGGGGCAATGAAAAACTGTTTTTT. It encodes CASSVGGGNEKLFF. Filled out from reference TRBV9 and TRBJ1-4, the complete variable domain reads DSGVTQTPKHLITATGQRVTLRCSPRSGDLSVYWYQQSLDQGLQFLIQYYNGEERAKGNILERFSAQQFPDLHSELNLSSLELGDSALYFCASSVGGGNEKLFFGSGTQLSVL.